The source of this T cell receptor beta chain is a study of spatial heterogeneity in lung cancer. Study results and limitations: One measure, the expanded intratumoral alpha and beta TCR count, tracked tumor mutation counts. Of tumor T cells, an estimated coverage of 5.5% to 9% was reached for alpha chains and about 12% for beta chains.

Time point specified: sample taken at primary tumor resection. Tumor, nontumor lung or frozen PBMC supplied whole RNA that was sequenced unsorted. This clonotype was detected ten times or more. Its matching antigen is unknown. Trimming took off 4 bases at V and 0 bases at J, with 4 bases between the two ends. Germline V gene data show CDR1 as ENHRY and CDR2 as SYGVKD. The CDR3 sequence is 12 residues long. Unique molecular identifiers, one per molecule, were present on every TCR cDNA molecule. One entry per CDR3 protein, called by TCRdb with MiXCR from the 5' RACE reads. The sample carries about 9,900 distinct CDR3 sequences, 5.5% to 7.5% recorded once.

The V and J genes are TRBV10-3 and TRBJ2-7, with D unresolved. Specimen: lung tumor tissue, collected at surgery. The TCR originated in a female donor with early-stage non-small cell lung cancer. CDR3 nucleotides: TGTGCCATCAGTGGAAACTCCTACGAGCAGTACTTC. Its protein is CAISGNSYEQYF.